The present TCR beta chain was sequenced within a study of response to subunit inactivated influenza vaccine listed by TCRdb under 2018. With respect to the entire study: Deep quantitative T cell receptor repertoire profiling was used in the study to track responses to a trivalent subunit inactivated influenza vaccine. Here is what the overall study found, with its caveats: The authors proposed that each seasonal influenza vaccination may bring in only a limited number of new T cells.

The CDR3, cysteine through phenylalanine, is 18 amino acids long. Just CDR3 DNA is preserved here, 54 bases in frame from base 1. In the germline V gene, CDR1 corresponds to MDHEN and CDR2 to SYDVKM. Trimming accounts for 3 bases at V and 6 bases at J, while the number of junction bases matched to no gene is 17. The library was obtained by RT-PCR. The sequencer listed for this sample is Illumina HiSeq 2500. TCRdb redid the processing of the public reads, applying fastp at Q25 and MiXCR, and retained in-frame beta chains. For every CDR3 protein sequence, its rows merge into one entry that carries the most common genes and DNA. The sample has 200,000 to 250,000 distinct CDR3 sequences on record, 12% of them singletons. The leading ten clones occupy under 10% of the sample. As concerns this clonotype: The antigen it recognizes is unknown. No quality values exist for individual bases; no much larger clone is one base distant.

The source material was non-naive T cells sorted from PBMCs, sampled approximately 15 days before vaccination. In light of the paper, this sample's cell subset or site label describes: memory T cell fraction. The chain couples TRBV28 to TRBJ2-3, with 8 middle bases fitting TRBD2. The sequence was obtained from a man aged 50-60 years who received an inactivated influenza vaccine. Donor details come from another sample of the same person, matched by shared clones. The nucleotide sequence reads TGTGCCAGCAGTTTTTTCTCCCTTGGGGGCGGGAGGCATGATACGCAGTATTTT. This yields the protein CASSFFSLGGGRHDTQYF.